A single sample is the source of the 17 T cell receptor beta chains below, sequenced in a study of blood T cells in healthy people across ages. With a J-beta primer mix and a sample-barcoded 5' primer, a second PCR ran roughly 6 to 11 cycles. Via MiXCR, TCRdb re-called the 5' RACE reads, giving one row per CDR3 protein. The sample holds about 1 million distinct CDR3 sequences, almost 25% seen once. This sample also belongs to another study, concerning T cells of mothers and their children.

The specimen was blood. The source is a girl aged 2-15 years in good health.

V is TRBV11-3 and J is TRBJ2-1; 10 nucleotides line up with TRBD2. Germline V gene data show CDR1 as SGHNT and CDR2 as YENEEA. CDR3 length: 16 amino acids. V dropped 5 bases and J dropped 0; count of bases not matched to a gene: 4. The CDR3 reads CASSTSGASSYNEQFF. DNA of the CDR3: TGTGCCAGCAGCACTAGCGGGGCGAGCTCCTACAATGAGCAGTTCTTC. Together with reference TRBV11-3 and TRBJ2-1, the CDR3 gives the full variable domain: EAGVVQSPRYKIIEKKQPVAFWCNPISGHNTLYWYLQNLGQGPELLIRYENEEAVDDSQLPKDRFSAERLKGVDSTLKIQPAELGDSAVYLCASSTSGASSYNEQFFGPGTRLTVL.

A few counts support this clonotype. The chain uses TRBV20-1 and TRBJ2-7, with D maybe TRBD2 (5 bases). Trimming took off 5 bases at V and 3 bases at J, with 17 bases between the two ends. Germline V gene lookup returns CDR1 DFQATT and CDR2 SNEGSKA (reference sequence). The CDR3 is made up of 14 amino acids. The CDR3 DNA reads TGCAGTGCTGTGCTAGGGAGTAGGGTCTACGAGCAGTACTTC. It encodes CSAVLGSRVYEQYF.

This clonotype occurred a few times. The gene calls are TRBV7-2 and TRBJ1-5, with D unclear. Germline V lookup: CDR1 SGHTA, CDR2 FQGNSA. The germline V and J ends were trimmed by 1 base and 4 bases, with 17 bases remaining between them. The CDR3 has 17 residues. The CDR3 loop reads CASSLGAYVAENQPQHF. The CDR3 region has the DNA TGTGCCAGCAGCTTAGGGGCGTACGTGGCAGAAAATCAGCCCCAGCATTTT.

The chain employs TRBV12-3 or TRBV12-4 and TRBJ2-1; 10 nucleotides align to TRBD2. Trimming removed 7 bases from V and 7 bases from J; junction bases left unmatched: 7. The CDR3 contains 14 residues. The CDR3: CASTTSGAGNEQFF. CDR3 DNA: TGTGCCAGCACCACTAGCGGGGCGGGGAATGAGCAGTTCTTC.

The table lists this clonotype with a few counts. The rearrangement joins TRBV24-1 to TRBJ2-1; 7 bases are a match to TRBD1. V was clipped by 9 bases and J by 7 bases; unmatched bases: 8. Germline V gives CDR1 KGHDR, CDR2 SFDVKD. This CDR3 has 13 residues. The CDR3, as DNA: TGTGCCACCCGCTCTACAGGGGATAATGAGCAGTTCTTC. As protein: CATRSTGDNEQFF.

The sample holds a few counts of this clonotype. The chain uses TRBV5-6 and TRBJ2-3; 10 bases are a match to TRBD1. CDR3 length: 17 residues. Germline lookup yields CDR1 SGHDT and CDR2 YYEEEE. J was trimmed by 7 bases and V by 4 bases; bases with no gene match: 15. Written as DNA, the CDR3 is TGTGCCAGCAGCATATTACTGGACAGGGGGAGTAGGAATACGCAGTATTTT. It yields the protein CASSILLDRGSRNTQYF.

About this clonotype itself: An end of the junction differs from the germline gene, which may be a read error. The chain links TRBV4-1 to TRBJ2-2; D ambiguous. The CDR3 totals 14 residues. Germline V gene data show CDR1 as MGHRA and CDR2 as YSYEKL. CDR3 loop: CAGSQQRLSGELFF. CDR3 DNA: TGCGCCGGCAGCCAACAGAGACTGAGCGGGGAGCTGTTTTTT.

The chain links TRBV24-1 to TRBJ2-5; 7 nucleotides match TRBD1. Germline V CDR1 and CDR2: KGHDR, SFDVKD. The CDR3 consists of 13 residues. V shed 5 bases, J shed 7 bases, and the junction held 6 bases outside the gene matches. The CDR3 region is CATSAVRGLTQYF. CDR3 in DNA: TGTGCCACCAGTGCCGTCAGGGGGTTGACCCAGTACTTC.

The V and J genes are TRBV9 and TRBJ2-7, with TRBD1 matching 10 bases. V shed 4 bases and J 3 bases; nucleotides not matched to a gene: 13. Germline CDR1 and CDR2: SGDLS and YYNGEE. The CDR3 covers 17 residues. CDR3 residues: CASSPSPRGTGDYEQYF. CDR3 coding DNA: TGTGCCAGCAGCCCATCCCCCCGTGGGACAGGGGACTACGAGCAGTACTTC. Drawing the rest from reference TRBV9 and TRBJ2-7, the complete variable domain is DSGVTQTPKHLITATGQRVTLRCSPRSGDLSVYWYQQSLDQGLQFLIQYYNGEERAKGNILERFSAQQFPDLHSELNLSSLELGDSALYFCASSPSPRGTGDYEQYFGPGTRLTVT.

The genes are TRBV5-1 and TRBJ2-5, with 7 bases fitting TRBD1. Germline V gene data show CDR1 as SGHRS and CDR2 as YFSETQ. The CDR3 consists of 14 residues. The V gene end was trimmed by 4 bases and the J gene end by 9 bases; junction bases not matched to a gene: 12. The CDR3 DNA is TGCGCCAGCAGCCCCCGCCGGGACAGTAGAGCCCAGTACTTC. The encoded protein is CASSPRRDSRAQYF.

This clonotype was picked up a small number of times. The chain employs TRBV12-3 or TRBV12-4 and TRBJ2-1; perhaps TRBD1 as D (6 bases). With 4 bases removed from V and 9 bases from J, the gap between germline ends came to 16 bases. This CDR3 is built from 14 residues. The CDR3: CASSSSIQGSEQFF. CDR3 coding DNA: TGTGCCAGCAGTTCCTCCATACAGGGAAGTGAGCAGTTCTTC.

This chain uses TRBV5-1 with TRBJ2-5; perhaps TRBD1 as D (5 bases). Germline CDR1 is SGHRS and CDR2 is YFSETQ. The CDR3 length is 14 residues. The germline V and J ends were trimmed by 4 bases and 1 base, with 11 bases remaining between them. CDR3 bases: TGCGCCAGCAGCGTGTCAGGGTTCCAAGAGACCCAGTACTTC. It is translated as CASSVSGFQETQYF.

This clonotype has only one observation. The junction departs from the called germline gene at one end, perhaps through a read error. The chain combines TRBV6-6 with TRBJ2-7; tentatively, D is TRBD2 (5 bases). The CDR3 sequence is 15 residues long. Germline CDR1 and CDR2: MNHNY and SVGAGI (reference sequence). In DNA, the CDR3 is TGTGCCAGCATTTCCGGCCCTAGCTGGTCCTACGAGCAGTGCTTC. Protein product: CASISGPSWSYEQCF.

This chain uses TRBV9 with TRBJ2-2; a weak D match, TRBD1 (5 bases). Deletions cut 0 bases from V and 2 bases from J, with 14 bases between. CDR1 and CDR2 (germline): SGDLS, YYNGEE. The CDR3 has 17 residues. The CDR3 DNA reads TGTGCCAGCAGCGTAGGGTCGACAGTAGGTAACACCGGGGAGCTGTTTTTT. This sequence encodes CASSVGSTVGNTGELFF.

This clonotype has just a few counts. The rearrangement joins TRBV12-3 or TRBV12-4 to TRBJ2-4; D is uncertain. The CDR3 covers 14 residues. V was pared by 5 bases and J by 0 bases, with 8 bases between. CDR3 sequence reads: CASSGSVAKNIQYF. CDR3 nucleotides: TGTGCCAGCAGTGGTAGTGTAGCCAAAAACATTCAGTACTTC.

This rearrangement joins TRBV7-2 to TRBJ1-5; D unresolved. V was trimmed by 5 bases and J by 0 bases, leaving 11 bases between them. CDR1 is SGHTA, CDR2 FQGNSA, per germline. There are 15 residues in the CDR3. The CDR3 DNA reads TGTGCCAGCAGCCCCACCCGGTCTAGCAATCAGCCCCAGCATTTT. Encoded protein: CASSPTRSSNQPQHF.

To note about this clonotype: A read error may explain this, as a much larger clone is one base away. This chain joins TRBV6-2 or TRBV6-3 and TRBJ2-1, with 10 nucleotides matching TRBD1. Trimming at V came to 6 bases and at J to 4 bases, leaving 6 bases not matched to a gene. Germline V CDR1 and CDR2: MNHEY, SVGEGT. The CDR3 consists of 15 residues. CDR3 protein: CASSARDRGYNEQFF. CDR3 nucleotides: TGTGCCAGCAGCGCCCGGGACAGGGGTTACAATGAGCAGTTCTTC.